What follows describes a single T cell receptor beta chain. V lost 4 bases, J lost 3 bases, and 8 bases stayed unmatched. Germline values: CDR1 SGHNT, CDR2 YYREEE (reference sequence). CDR3 length equals 16 residues. The study ran its PCR with 60 Vbeta and 13 Jbeta primers. Clones were read by immunoSEQ multiplex PCR, and TCRdb kept only the in-frame ones, dropping some. The sample contains tens of thousands of clones, roughly 76% of which appear only once. This sample was taken from a study of cytomegalovirus exposure and HLA in healthy donors. The TCR comes from a young woman in good health and CMV-seronegative. The chain links TRBV5-4 to TRBJ2-5, with 11 bases identical to TRBD1. Source material: PBMCs. The CDR3 sequence: CASSVPPGQGEETQYF. The CDR3 nucleotides are TGTGCCAGCAGCGTACCTCCGGGACAGGGGGAAGAGACCCAGTACTTC.